These T cell receptor beta chains were read from a single sample in a study of OX40 agonist ivuxolimab in advanced cancers. Clones were sequenced by immunoSEQ multiplex PCR, and TCRdb holds only the in-frame ones, with some missing. This repertoire shows 60,000 to 100,000 clones, around 93% found once; its top ten account for around 0.53%. This specimen consisted of CD4+ or CD8+ T cells sorted from blood, obtained in a trial of the OX40 agonist ivuxolimab. The receptors were gathered from an adult with an advanced solid tumor such as melanoma, head and neck, liver or kidney cancer. Both conserved end residues are part of each CDR3. The D gene is left open where the match is weak. Clone size is not always given. Where it is, it says once, few, many or a class for expanded clones.

V gene: TRBV19; D gene: NA; clone size: NA; J gene: TRBJ2-1; CDR3 DNA: TGTGCCAGTACTGACCGGTATGAGCAGTTCTTC; CDR3 protein: CASTDRYEQFF
V gene: TRBV11-3; D gene: TRBD1; clone size: NA; J gene: TRBJ2-7; CDR3 DNA: TGTGCCAGCAGCCCCGGACAGGGGGCGCACGAGCAGTACTTC; CDR3 protein: CASSPGQGAHEQYF
V gene: TRBV29-1; D gene: NA; clone size: NA; J gene: TRBJ1-4; CDR3 DNA: TGCAGCGCTATTCCCGGGGGTTCTTTGGAAAAACTGTTTTTT; CDR3 protein: CSAIPGGSLEKLFF
V gene: TRBV6-5; D gene: NA; clone size: NA; J gene: TRBJ2-1; CDR3 DNA: TGTGCCAGCAGGAGCGCGAGCTCCTACAATGAGCAGTTCTTC; CDR3 protein: CASRSASSYNEQFF
V gene: TRBV6-1; D gene: TRBD1; clone size: NA; J gene: TRBJ2-7; CDR3 DNA: TGTGCCAGCAGTGCAGAACCGGGACAGGAAATCTTTGCCCAGTACTTC; CDR3 protein: CASSAEPGQEIFAQYF
V gene: TRBV5-1; D gene: NA; clone size: NA; J gene: TRBJ2-5; CDR3 DNA: TGCGCCAGCAGCTTGGATCGGGGAACGGTCCAAGAGACCCAGTACTTC; CDR3 protein: CASSLDRGTVQETQYF
V gene: TRBV6-5; D gene: NA; clone size: NA; J gene: TRBJ2-7; CDR3 DNA: TGTGCCAGCAGCGGAACCGGGAGACGCTACGAGCAGTACTTC; CDR3 protein: CASSGTGRRYEQYF
V gene: TRBV5-8; D gene: TRBD1; clone size: NA; J gene: TRBJ1-4; CDR3 DNA: TGTGCCAGCAGAAGAACCAGGGGGCCAGAAAAACTGTTTTTT; CDR3 protein: CASRRTRGPEKLFF
V gene: TRBV7-2; D gene: NA; clone size: once; J gene: TRBJ2-1; CDR3 DNA: TGTGCCAGCAGCTTAGCAAGCGTCTCCTACAATGAGCAGTTCTTC; CDR3 protein: CASSLASVSYNEQFF
V gene: TRBV21-1; D gene: NA; clone size: NA; J gene: TRBJ1-1; CDR3 DNA: TGTGCCAGCAGCAAAGTGGCAGGGGGCGAGGCGACTGAAGCTTTCTTT; CDR3 protein: CASSKVAGGEATEAFF
V gene: TRBV11-3; D gene: NA; clone size: NA; J gene: TRBJ1-1; CDR3 DNA: TGTGCCAGCAGCTTAGGGGTCTCGGAGCCCGAAGCTTTCTTT; CDR3 protein: CASSLGVSEPEAFF
V gene: TRBV6-4; D gene: NA; clone size: NA; J gene: TRBJ1-6; CDR3 DNA: TGTGCCATTTCGAGGGTTACCTATAATTCACCCCTCCACTTT; CDR3 protein: CAISRVTYNSPLHF
V gene: TRBV11-2; D gene: TRBD1; clone size: NA; J gene: TRBJ1-2; CDR3 DNA: TGTGCCAGCAGCCCTCGGGACAGGGGAGGCTATGGCTACACCTTC; CDR3 protein: CASSPRDRGGYGYTF
V gene: TRBV11-3; D gene: NA; clone size: NA; J gene: TRBJ2-3; CDR3 DNA: TGTGCCAGCAGCTTTCCGGACTGGGCTAGCACAGATACGCAGTATTTT; CDR3 protein: CASSFPDWASTDTQYF
V gene: TRBV28; D gene: NA; clone size: NA; J gene: TRBJ1-5; CDR3 DNA: TGTGCCAGCAGACCGCCCAATCAGCCCCAGCATTTT; CDR3 protein: CASRPPNQPQHF
V gene: TRBV6-1; D gene: NA; clone size: NA; J gene: TRBJ1-1; CDR3 DNA: TGTGCCAGCAGTCCCGGACCGGGGAAACCTGAAGCTTTCTTT; CDR3 protein: CASSPGPGKPEAFF
V gene: TRBV6-1; D gene: TRBD2; clone size: NA; J gene: TRBJ2-7; CDR3 DNA: TGTGCCAGCTCTCCTCTAGCGGAGCCCTACGAGCAGTACTTC; CDR3 protein: CASSPLAEPYEQYF
V gene: TRBV5-6; D gene: NA; clone size: NA; J gene: TRBJ2-7; CDR3 DNA: TGTGCCAGCAGCTTGGGGGGGTTTGGCAACTACGAGCAGTACTTC; CDR3 protein: CASSLGGFGNYEQYF
V gene: TRBV19; D gene: NA; clone size: NA; J gene: TRBJ2-3; CDR3 DNA: TGTGCCAGTAGGTCCCCCGGGGGCACAGATACGCAGTATTTT; CDR3 protein: CASRSPGGTDTQYF